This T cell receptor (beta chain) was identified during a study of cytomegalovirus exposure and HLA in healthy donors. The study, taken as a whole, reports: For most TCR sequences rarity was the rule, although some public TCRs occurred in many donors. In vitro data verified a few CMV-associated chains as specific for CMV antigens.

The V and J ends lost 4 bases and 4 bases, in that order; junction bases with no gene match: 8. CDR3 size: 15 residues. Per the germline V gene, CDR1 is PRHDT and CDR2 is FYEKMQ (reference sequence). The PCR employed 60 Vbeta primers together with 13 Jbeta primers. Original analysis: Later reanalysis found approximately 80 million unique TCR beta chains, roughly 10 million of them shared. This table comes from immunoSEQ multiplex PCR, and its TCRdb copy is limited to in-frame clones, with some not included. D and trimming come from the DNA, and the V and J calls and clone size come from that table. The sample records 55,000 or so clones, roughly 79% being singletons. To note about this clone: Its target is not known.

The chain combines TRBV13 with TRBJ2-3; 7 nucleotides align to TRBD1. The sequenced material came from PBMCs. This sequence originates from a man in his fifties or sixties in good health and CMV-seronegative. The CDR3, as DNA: TGTGCCAGCAGCTCTGACAGGGTGGGGTCAGATACGCAGTATTTT. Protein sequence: CASSSDRVGSDTQYF.